This T cell receptor (beta chain) comes out of a study of siplizumab effects on memory and regulatory T cells. Overall study results and limits: Solely a minor proportion of alloreactive clones could be assigned to unstimulated subsets. Alloreactive sequences traceable to unstimulated CD4+ memory cells were significantly reduced by siplizumab. The average Treg-derived proportion among mappable alloreactive CD4+ clones was less than 80% with siplizumab versus 25% to 30% in controls. Proliferating CD4+ or CD8+ clones, roughly 75-97% of them, lacked an assignable naive or memory phenotype.

Points on this clone: Antigen unknown.

Sequenced by immunoSEQ multiplex PCR; TCRdb stores in-frame clones only, minus some. Here the sample spans about 100,000 clones, around 90% being singletons. Germline V CDR1 and CDR2: MNHEY, SMNVEV (reference sequence). The V and J ends lost 5 bases and 8 bases respectively, with 9 bases between them. The CDR3 covers 11 residues. Material: CD4+ T cells sorted from blood. The sequence came from a human donor in good health. The chain employs TRBV27 and TRBJ1-2; D gene ambiguous. The CDR3 here is CASSGRDGYTF. The DNA for the CDR3 is TGTGCCAGCAGTGGCAGAGACGGCTACACCTTC.